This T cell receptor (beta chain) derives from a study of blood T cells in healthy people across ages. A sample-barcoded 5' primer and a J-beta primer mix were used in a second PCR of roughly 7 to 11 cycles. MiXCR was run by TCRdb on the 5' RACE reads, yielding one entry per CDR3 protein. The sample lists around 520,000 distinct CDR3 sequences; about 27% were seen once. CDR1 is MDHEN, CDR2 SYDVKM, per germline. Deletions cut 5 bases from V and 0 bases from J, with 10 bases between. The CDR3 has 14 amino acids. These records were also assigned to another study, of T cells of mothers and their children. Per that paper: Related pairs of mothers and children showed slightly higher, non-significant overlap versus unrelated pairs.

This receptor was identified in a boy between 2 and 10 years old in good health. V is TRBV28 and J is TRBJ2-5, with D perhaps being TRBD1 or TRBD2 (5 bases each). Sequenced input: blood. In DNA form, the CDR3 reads TGTGCCAGCAGTCCCCCGGGACACCAAGAGACCCAGTACTTC. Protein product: CASSPPGHQETQYF.